This record covers a single T cell receptor beta chain. This clonotype is labeled medium-sized (0.01 to 0.1%). It has no known antigen specificity. The input lacks base qualities; no much larger clone sits a single base away. The sample originates from a study of T cell repertoires in aging, cancer and after chemotherapy (dated by TCRdb to the late 2010s). Background on the whole study: The donors fell into six age groups ranging from 30 or younger to 70 or older, and each group had at least three individuals. Alongside 95 healthy donors serving as a reference group, the cohort included roughly 220 cancer patients, of whom about 93 had hematological cancers and approximately 120 had solid cancers. TCR repertoires from healthy donor controls were recorded over periods of several months to years and showed clear clonal overlap between repeated samplings. The study profiled peripheral blood TCR beta repertoires from healthy donors and cancer patients to examine immunoaging and T cell reconstitution after chemotherapy. In total, the full dataset held about 9.5 million TCR reads.

The germline V end is reduced by 0 bases and the J end by 2 bases; junction bases left unmatched: 9. Taken from the germline V gene (reference sequence), the CDR1 and CDR2 loops are LNHDA and SQIVND. The CDR3 covers 18 residues, taking in both the cysteine and the phenylalanine. Left in the record is the CDR3 DNA by itself, 54 bases read in frame from the first base. Instead of sorted cells or RNA, genomic DNA extracted from peripheral blood served as the source for amplifying TCR beta rearrangements. Overall study outcomes, separate from this receptor: Compared with age-matched healthy donors, untreated patients with hematological or solid cancers had significantly lower TCR diversity and higher clonality in blood. The authors noted that the repertoire data do not allow conclusions about immunological memory after chemotherapy. In healthy donors, the drop in TCR diversity with age came mainly from a loss of richness, whereas in cancer patients a loss of evenness also played a part. In both cancer cohorts, median generation probability rose over the chemotherapy interval, which suggests that the repertoire was reconstituted through rebound thymic output.

Multiplex touch-down PCR with a mixed TRB-A/B primer pool was used to amplify rearranged TRB sequences covering the V, D and J segments. Two consecutive PCR reactions with Phusion HS II polymerase added Illumina adapters and sample indices to the amplicons. After gel purification with the NucleoSpin Gel and PCR Clean-up kit, the amplicons were checked using Qubit and an Agilent 2100 Bioanalyzer. Sequencing of libraries was carried out on an Illumina MiSeq in 600-cycle, single-indexed, paired-end runs. In the source study's methods: MiXCR versions 2.12 and 3.0.5 were used to process TRB sequences. Each unique CDR3 nucleotide sequence counted as one clone, and only productive sequences with at least two reads were retained. The repertoire metrics were Shannon diversity, evenness, clonality (calculated as one minus evenness), and diversity profiles parameterized by alpha from 0 to 5. The IGoR algorithm was used to calculate generation probabilities for clones in the paired samples taken before and after chemotherapy. TCRdb's own reprocessing of the public reads used fastp at Q25 and MiXCR and kept productive beta chains. One record per CDR3 amino acid sequence lists the most common genes and DNA. TCRdb, not the original authors, processed these V and J calls. The sample yields thousands of distinct CDR3 sequences; 21% were counted once. Together, the top ten hold over 3.5% of the sample.

The TCR originated in a human donor in good health. The donor label of this sample is uncertain. This receptor chain uses TRBV19 and TRBJ2-3, with TRBD2 identical over 9 junction bases. Sequences were obtained from blood. The CDR3 in this case is CASSIEGSSGTYTDTQYF. The DNA sequence is as follows: TGTGCCAGTAGTATAGAAGGGTCTAGCGGGACCTACACAGATACGCAGTATTTT.